This record covers a single T cell receptor (beta chain). Antigen specificity is unknown. These data belong to a study of blood T cells in healthy people across ages. Findings and caveats of the study: Among T cells, TCR beta diversity per million cells dropped roughly linearly as age rose. A strong correlation was seen between TCR beta diversity and naive T cell percentage. The unknown donor CMV status may have confounded expanded clonotype changes.

Next came a second PCR, run for 7 to 11 cycles, which used a sample-barcoded 5' primer along with a J-beta primer mix. TCRdb ran MiXCR on the 5' RACE reads and lists one entry per CDR3 protein. Of under 1,000,000 distinct CDR3 sequences detected, 35% to 50% appear once; the ten largest clones hold about a sixth. The CDR3 spans 16 residues. Germline lookup yields CDR1 SEHNR and CDR2 FQNEAQ (reference sequence). The J segment lost 2 bases and the V segment lost 5 bases, leaving 10 bases of the junction unmatched. Sequencing was carried out using blood. The genes are TRBV7-9 and TRBJ2-3; 7 bases align to TRBD1. This clonotype was sampled from a man older than 75 in good health. This chain's CDR3 is CASSIGTVPYTDTQYF. In nucleotides, the CDR3 is TGTGCCAGCAGCATCGGGACAGTGCCCTACACAGATACGCAGTATTTT.